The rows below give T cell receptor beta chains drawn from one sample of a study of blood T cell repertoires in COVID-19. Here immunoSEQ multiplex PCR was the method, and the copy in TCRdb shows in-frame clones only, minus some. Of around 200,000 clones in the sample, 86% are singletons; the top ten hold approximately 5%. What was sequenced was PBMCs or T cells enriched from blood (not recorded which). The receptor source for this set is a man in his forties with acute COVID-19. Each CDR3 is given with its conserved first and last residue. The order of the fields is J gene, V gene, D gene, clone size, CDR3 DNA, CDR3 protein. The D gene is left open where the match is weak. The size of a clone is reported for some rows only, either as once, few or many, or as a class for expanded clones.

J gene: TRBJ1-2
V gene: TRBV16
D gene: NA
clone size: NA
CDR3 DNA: TGTGCCAGCAGCCAATCCGGTGAGACAGGCTATGGCTACACCTTC
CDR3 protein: CASSQSGETGYGYTF

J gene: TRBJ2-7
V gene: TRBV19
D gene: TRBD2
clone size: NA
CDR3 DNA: TGTGCCAGTAGTAACCCGGGACTAGCGGCCTACTTC
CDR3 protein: CASSNPGLAAYF

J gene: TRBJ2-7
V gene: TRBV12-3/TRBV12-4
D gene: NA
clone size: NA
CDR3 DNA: TGTGCCAGCAGTTGGCACGTAACCTACGAGCAGTACTTC
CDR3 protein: CASSWHVTYEQYF

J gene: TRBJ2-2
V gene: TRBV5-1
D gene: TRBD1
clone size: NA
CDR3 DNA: TGCGCCAGCACCCCGAGGACAGGGGGCGCAGGCGGGGAGCTGTTTTTT
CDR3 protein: CASTPRTGGAGGELFF

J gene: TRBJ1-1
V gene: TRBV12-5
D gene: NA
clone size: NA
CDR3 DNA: TGTGCTAGTGGTTTGGTACCAAGTAGGGAGATTAACACTGAAGCTTTCTTT
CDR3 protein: CASGLVPSREINTEAFF

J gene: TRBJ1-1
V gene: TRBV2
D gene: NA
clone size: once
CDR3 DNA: TGTGCCAGCAGTGGGAGTCAGGGGTTTAAAGGAGCTTTCTTT
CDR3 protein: CASSGSQGFKGAFF

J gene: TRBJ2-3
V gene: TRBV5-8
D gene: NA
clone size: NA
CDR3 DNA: TGTGCCAGCAGCTATGAAGACCTCAGGGTGGATACGCAGTATTTT
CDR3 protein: CASSYEDLRVDTQYF

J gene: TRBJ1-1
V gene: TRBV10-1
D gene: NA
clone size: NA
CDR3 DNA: TGCGCCAGCAGCCCGGGATACAGCAACACTGAAGCTTTCTTT
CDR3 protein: CASSPGYSNTEAFF

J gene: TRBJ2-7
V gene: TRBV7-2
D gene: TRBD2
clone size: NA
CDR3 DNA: TGTGCCAGCAGCTTAAAGCGGGGCCCCTACGAGCAGTACTTC
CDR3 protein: CASSLKRGPYEQYF

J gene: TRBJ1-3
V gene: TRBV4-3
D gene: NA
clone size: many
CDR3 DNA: TGCGCCAGCAGCCAAGGCGTGGCGGTGCTCCCTGGAAACACCATATATTTT
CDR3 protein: CASSQGVAVLPGNTIYF

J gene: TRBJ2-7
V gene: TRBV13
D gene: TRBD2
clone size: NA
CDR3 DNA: TGTGCCAGCAGCTCAAGACTAGCGGGAGGGTGGGAGCAGTACTTC
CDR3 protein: CASSSRLAGGWEQYF

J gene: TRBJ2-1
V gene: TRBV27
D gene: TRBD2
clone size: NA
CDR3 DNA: TGTGCCAGCAGTTTATTGCTAGCGGGAGGTCCGGGTGAGCAGTTCTTC
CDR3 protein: CASSLLLAGGPGEQFF

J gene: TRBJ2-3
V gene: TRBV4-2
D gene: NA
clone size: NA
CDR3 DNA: TGTGCCAGCAGCCAGCTAGAGACCACAGATACGCAGTATTTT
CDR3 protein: CASSQLETTDTQYF

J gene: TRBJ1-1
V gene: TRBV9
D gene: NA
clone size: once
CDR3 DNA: TGTGCCAGCAGCGTATCAGTGAACACTGAAGCTTTCTTT
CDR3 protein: CASSVSVNTEAFF

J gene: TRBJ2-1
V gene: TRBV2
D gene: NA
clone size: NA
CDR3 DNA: TGTGCCAGCAGTGAATCCCGCAATGAGCAGTTCTTC
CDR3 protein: CASSESRNEQFF

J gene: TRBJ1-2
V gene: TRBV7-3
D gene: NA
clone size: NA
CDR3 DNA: TGTGCCAGCAGCTCCCCAACCCAGGGAACCAATGGCTACACCTTC
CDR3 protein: CASSSPTQGTNGYTF

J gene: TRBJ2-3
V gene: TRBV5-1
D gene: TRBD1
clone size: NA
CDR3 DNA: TGCGCCAGCAGCTTCGGGGACAGGACTTTGCATACGCAGTATTTT
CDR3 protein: CASSFGDRTLHTQYF

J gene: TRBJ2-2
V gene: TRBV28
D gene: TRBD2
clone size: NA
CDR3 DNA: TGTGCCAGCAGACCCACTAGCGGAGAGCTGTTTTTT
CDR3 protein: CASRPTSGELFF

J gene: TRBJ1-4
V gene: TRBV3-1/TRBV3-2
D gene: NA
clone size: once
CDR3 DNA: TGTGCCAGCAGCCAAGTAACTCAGGCAACTAATGAAAAACTGTTTTTT
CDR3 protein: CASSQVTQATNEKLFF

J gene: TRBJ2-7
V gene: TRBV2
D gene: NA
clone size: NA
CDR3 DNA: TGTGCCAGCAGTGTAGAAGGAGCAGGGAAGAACGAGCAGTACTTC
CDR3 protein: CASSVEGAGKNEQYF

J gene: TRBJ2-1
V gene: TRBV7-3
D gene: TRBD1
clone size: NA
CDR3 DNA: TGTGCCAGCAGCGAGACAGGGGTTGAGGATGAGCAGTTCTTC
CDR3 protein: CASSETGVEDEQFF

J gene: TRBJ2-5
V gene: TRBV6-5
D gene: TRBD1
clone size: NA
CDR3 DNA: TGTGCCAGCAGTCTCGACAGGGACCAAGAGACCCAGTACTTC
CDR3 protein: CASSLDRDQETQYF

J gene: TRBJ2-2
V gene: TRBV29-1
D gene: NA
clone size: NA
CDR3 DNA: TGCAGCGTTAAGTACAGGTACACCGGGGAGCTGTTTTTT
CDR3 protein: CSVKYRYTGELFF

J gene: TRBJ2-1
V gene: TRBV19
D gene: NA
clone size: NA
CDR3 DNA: TGTGCCAGTAGTAGGCTAGACAATGAGCAGTTCTTC
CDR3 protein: CASSRLDNEQFF

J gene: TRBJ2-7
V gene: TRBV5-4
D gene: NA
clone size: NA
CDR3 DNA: TGTGCCAGCAGCTTGGGTGGCGGCTCAACGAACTACGAGCAGTACTTC
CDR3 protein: CASSLGGGSTNYEQYF

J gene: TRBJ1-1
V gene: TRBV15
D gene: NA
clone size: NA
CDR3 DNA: TGTGCCACCAGTATGGTAGGGGACACTGAAGCTTTCTTT
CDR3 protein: CATSMVGDTEAFF

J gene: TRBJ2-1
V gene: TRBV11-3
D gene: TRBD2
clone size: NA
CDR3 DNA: TGTGCCAGCAGCCTGGGACTAGCGGGAATGAATGAGCAGTTCTTC
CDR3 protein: CASSLGLAGMNEQFF

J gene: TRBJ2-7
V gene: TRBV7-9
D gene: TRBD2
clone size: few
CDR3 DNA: TGTGCCAGCAGCTTAGTTACTAGCGGGAGATACGAGCAGTACTTC
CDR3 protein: CASSLVTSGRYEQYF

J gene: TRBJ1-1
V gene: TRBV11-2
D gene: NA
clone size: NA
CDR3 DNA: TGTGCCAGCAGCTTAGTCGGGGGGAACACTGAAGCTTTCTTT
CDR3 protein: CASSLVGGNTEAFF

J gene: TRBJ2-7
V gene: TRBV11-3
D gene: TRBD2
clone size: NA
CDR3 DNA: TGTGCCAGCAGCTTGGAAGGGCGGGAGAACTACGAGCAGTACTTC
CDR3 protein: CASSLEGRENYEQYF

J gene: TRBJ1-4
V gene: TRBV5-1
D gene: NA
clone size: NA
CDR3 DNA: TGCGCCAGCAGCTTGGATGGGCAGGGAAGGGAAAAACTGTTTTTT
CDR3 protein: CASSLDGQGREKLFF

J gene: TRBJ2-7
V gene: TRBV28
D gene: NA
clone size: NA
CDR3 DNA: TGTGCCAGCAGTATGGGTTTTCGAGGCCGACCGCACGAGCAGTACTTC
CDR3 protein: CASSMGFRGRPHEQYF

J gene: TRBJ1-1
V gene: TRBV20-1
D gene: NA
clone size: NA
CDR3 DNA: TGCAGTGCTAGGGGGAGGGGGGCTTTCTTT
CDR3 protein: CSARGRGAFF

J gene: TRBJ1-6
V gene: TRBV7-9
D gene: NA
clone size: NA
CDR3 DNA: TGTGCCAGCAGCTTAGGCAGGGTGGCTGATTCACCCCTCCACTTT
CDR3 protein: CASSLGRVADSPLHF

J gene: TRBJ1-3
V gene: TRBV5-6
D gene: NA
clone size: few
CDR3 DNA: TGTGCCAGCAGCTCGCGGACTGACATTTTCTCTGGAAACACCATATATTTT
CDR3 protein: CASSSRTDIFSGNTIYF

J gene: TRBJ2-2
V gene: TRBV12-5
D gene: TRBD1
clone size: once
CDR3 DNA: TGTGCTAGTGGTTTTTTGACAGGGCTGGCCGGGGAGCTGTTTTTT
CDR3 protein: CASGFLTGLAGELFF

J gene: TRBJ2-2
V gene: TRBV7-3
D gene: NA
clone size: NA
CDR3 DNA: TGTGCCAGCAGCCCGGAGCCGGCGAACACCGGGGAGCTGTTTTTT
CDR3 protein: CASSPEPANTGELFF

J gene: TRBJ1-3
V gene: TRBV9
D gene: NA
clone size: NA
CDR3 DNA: TGTGCCAGCAGCGTAGCCCCGTCTTTAGGAAACACCATATATTTT
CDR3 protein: CASSVAPSLGNTIYF

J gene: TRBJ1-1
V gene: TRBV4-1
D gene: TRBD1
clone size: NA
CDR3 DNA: TGCGCCAGCAGCCAAGATTTTGGGCAGGGGGCGTTGGGCACTGAAGCTTTCTTT
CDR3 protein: CASSQDFGQGALGTEAFF

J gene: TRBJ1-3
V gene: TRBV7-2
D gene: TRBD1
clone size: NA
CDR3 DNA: TGTGCCAGCAGCTTACAGGGGGAAAGGAACACCATATATTTT
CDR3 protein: CASSLQGERNTIYF

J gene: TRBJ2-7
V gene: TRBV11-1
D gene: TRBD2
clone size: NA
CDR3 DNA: TGTGCCAGCAGCTTAGAGGGAGGGACGTTGACCTACGAGCAGTACTTC
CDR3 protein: CASSLEGGTLTYEQYF

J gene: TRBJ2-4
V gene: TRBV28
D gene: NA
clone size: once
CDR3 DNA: TGTGCCACAAGAAATGAGGTTCAGTACTTC
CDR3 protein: CATRNEVQYF

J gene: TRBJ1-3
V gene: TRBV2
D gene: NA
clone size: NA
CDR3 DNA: TGTGCCACCAGGCAGGAGGCAGCTGGAAACACCATATATTTT
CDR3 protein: CATRQEAAGNTIYF

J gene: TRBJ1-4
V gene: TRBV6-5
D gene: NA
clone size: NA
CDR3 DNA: TGTGCCAGCGGACAAAACCAGATGGAAAATGAAAAACTGTTTTTT
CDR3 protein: CASGQNQMENEKLFF

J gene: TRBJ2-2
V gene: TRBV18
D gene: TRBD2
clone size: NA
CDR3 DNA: TGTGCCAGCCGGGGGGGGACCATGAACACCGGGGAGCTGTTTTTT
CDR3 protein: CASRGGTMNTGELFF

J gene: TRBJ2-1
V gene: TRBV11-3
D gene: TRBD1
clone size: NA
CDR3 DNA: TGTGCCAGCAGCGGGGGACAGGGGGTCTTCGACAATGAGCAGTTCTTC
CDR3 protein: CASSGGQGVFDNEQFF

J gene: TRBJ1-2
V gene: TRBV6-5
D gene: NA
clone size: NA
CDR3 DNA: TGTGCCAGCAGTTATCGGAGGAACTATGGCTACACCTTC
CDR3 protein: CASSYRRNYGYTF

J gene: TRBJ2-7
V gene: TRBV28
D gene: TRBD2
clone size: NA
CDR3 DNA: TGTGCCAGCTCGGGGGGTGGCCCGTACGAGCAGTACTTC
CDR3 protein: CASSGGGPYEQYF

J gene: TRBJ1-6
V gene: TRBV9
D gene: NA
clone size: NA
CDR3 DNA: TGTGCCAGCGGGAGGGAATCACCCCTCCACTTT
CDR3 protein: CASGRESPLHF